This TCR beta chain stems from a study of CD8 T cells in ankylosing spondylitis. Points from the study as a whole: The study identified a TCR beta motif of 7 or 8 highly homologous variants that appeared characteristic of ankylosing spondylitis blood. It was reported that disease-linked clones were significantly enriched in matched ankylosing spondylitis synovial fluid.

This clonotype was detected many times. The antigen is unknown. TCRdb used MiXCR to reprocess the 5' RACE reads, holding one entry per CDR3 protein. The sample consists of 200,000 to 250,000 distinct CDR3 sequences, around a quarter of them appearing once. The CDR3 loop spans 15 amino acids. Looked up from germline, CDR1 is MGHRA and CDR2 is YSYEKL. Trimming removed 0 bases from V and 3 bases from J, with 12 bases in between. The sample consisted of blood, either unsorted or a sorted T cell fraction (not recorded which). The V call is TRBV4-1, the J call TRBJ2-7; D call uncertain. The origin of this receptor is a male donor with ankylosing spondylitis or in good health (not recorded which). CDR3 amino acids: CASSQDPILNYEQYF. The CDR3 bases are TGCGCCAGCAGCCAAGACCCCATCCTTAACTACGAGCAGTACTTC.